What follows are 27 T cell receptor beta chains derived from one specimen sequenced in a study of immune characterization of retroperitoneal liposarcoma. TCRdb redid the calling of the PCR reads with MiXCR, one entry per CDR3 protein. The repertoire includes around 20,000 distinct CDR3 sequences, 37% of them detected once, and 6.5% to 9% sits in the top ten. The sample comprised blood. The receptor source for this set is a male donor with retroperitoneal liposarcoma.

The chain recombines TRBV4-3 with TRBJ2-5; D is undetermined. This CDR3 has 14 residues. Per germline, CDR1 LGHNA and CDR2 YSLEER. The V gene lost 0 bases and the J gene lost 3 bases, with 8 bases spanning the gap. The CDR3 spells CASSQDTGKETQYF. The CDR3, as DNA: TGCGCCAGCAGCCAAGATACCGGAAAAGAGACCCAGTACTTC.

The rearrangement uses TRBV20-1 and TRBJ2-7, with 12 bases fitting TRBD2. The CDR3 runs to 13 residues. Losses at the gene ends were 6 bases for V and 4 bases for J; bases not matched to a gene: 4. Germline values: CDR1 DFQATT, CDR2 SNEGSKA (reference sequence). CDR3 in DNA: TGCAGTGCCACCACTAGCGGGAGGTACGAGCAGTACTTC. This gives the protein CSATTSGRYEQYF.

This clonotype was recorded at least ten times. CDR3 residues: CASLAGGPLGYEQYF. DNA for the CDR3: TGTGCCAGCCTGGCGGGAGGCCCTTTAGGTTACGAGCAGTACTTC. The chain couples TRBV6-1 to TRBJ2-7; TRBD2 matches at 8 bases. V was pared by 8 bases and J by 4 bases, with 13 bases of the junction left unmatched. The CDR3 extends over 15 amino acids. Germline V lookup: CDR1 MNHNS, CDR2 SASEGT.

The rearrangement joins TRBV12-3 or TRBV12-4 to TRBJ2-1, with D perhaps TRBD2 (7 bases). Near its end, the DNA agrees better with TRBJ2-7, so the J call may be wrong. The CDR3 extends over 15 amino acids. CDR3 loop: CASSLSGGGGDEQYF. CDR3 sequence (DNA): TGTGCCAGCAGTTTAAGTGGGGGGGGGGGCGATGAGCAGTACTTC.

The CDR3 DNA follows: TGTGCCAGCAGTTCCTCTACTGGGTCCTCCTACGAGCAGTTCTTC. Translation gives CASSSSTGSSYEQFF. This chain links TRBV6-1 with TRBJ2-1; D is unresolved. Per germline, CDR1 MNHNS and CDR2 SASEGT. V was clipped by 5 bases and J by 10 bases, with 21 bases between them. The CDR3 loop spans 15 amino acids.

This clonotype was picked up one time. This chain uses TRBV4-1 with TRBJ2-5; no clear D. The end of the DNA fits TRBJ2-1 better, so the J call may be wrong. The CDR3 is made up of 15 amino acids. Germline values: CDR1 MGHRA, CDR2 YSYEKL. This chain's CDR3 is CASSPQWVSYNEQFF. CDR3 coding DNA: TGCGCCAGCAGCCCCCAGTGGGTCTCCTACAATGAGCAGTTCTTC.

This clonotype was detected only a few times. The chain is built from TRBV27 and TRBJ2-1, with TRBD1 matching 8 bases. The end of the DNA aligns better with TRBJ2-7, so the J call may be wrong. Germline V gene sequence: CDR1 MNHEY, CDR2 SMNVEV (reference sequence). The CDR3 runs 12 residues. The CDR3 loop reads CASSRTGNEQYF. The CDR3 nucleotides read TGTGCCAGCAGTAGGACAGGGAACGAGCAGTACTTC.

This clonotype was seen repeatedly, ten times or more. The V gene is TRBV7-2, the J gene TRBJ2-1; D uncertain. The CDR3 extends over 12 amino acids. CDR1 and CDR2 (germline): SGHTA, FQGNSA. Trimming shortened V by 2 bases and J by 9 bases, and 8 bases separated the two germline ends. This CDR3 is CASSLYLGEQFF. CDR3 DNA: TGTGCCAGCAGCTTATACTTGGGTGAGCAGTTCTTC. Looking up the rest from reference TRBV7-2 and TRBJ2-1 gives the full variable domain: GAGVSQSPSNKVTEKGKDVELRCDPISGHTALYWYRQSLGQGLEFLIYFQGNSAPDKSGLPSDRFSAERTGGSVSTLTIQRTQQEDSAVYLCASSLYLGEQFFGPGTRLTVL.

This clonotype was counted ten times or more. This sequence joins TRBV7-6 and TRBJ1-2; no clear D. This CDR3 has 14 residues. CDR1 is SGHVS, CDR2 FNYEAQ, per germline. The V gene lost 1 base and the J gene lost 4 bases, with 10 bases spanning the gap. The CDR3 DNA is TGTGCCAGCAGCTTAGTATACAGTTCCTATGGCTACACCTTC. Its translation is CASSLVYSSYGYTF.

As to this clonotype: With a much larger clone just one base away, this may be a read error. The chain employs TRBV11-2 and TRBJ2-5; tentatively, D is TRBD2 (6 bases). Germline V lookup: CDR1 SGHAT, CDR2 FQNNGV. V lost 1 base and J lost 11, with 20 bases in between. This CDR3 spans 15 amino acids. CDR3 bases: TGTGCCAGCAGCTTAGGCGGGATTTTTAACAATGAGCAGTACTTC. This sequence encodes CASSLGGIFNNEQYF.

The chain combines TRBV5-1 with TRBJ2-5; 9 positions match TRBD2. The J call is doubtful: the DNA matches TRBJ2-1 better. Per the germline V gene, CDR1 is SGHRS and CDR2 is YFSETQ. The CDR3 sequence is 15 residues long. In DNA form, the CDR3 reads TGCGCCAGCAGCTCCAATTCCGGACTAGCGAATGAGCAGTTCTTC. Translated, it gives CASSSNSGLANEQFF.

This clonotype was observed a handful of times. The chain has TRBV12-3 or TRBV12-4 and TRBJ2-1, with D possibly being TRBD1 (5 bases). TRBJ2-5 matches the DNA end more closely, so the J call is doubtful. The CDR3 runs 13 residues. The CDR3 sequence is CASSLGLKGTQYF. CDR3 in DNA: TGTGCCAGCAGTTTGGGGCTGAAGGGGACCCAGTACTTC.

This chain connects TRBV6-4 to TRBJ2-4; 12 nucleotides line up with TRBD2. The V gene end was trimmed by 5 bases and the J gene end by 13 bases; junction bases not matched to a gene: 12. This CDR3 spans 15 amino acids. Germline V gene sequence: CDR1 MRHNA, CDR2 SNTAGT. The CDR3 DNA sequence: TGTGCCAGCAGTCGACTAGCGGGAGTAGGTAATGAGCAGTACTTC. This codes for CASSRLAGVGNEQYF.

Points on this clonotype: A much larger clone differs from this one at a single base, so this may be a read error. This CDR3 fails to terminate in the conserved phenylalanine or tryptophan, so it likely reflects a read error. The chain uses TRBV10-2 and TRBJ2-4; 7 bases agree with TRBD2. V lost 6 bases to trimming and J lost 13 bases; unmatched junction nucleotides: 15. Germline CDR1 WSHSY, CDR2 SAAADI. This CDR3 spans 14 amino acids. In DNA form, the CDR3 reads TGCGCCAGCAGACCACGGGGGGATGACAATGAGCAGTACTGC. Translated: CASRPRGDDNEQYC.

The chain recombines TRBV12-3 or TRBV12-4 with TRBJ2-2; no definite D call. Trimming took off 2 bases at V and 7 bases at J, with 11 bases between the two ends. CDR3 length: 14 residues. The CDR3 reads CASSLSSRHGELFF. The CDR3 DNA sequence: TGTGCCAGCAGTTTAAGCTCCAGGCACGGGGAGCTGTTTTTT.

The genes are TRBV15 and TRBJ2-1; possibly TRBD2 for D (6 bases). The end of the DNA fits TRBJ2-5 better, so the J call may be wrong. Germline CDR1 reads LNHNV; CDR2 reads YYDKDF (reference sequence). CDR3 length: 13 residues. This chain's CDR3 is CATSPGVFETQYF. The CDR3 DNA sequence: TGTGCCACCAGCCCGGGAGTTTTCGAGACCCAGTACTTC.

This sequence joins TRBV7-8 and TRBJ2-1, with 7 bases identical to TRBD2. The DNA matches TRBJ2-7 better at its end, which makes the J call doubtful. Germline CDR1 is SGHVS and CDR2 is FQNEAQ. The CDR3 loop spans 14 amino acids. Here the CDR3 DNA reads TGTGCCAGCAGCTTAGCAGCGGGAAACTACGAGCAGTACTTC. As protein: CASSLAAGNYEQYF.

The chain uses TRBV12-3 or TRBV12-4 and TRBJ2-7; 10 bases fit TRBD1. The J segment lost 2 bases and the V segment lost 6 bases, leaving 25 bases of the junction unmatched. CDR3 length equals 21 residues. The DNA of the CDR3 is TGTGCCAGCAGCGTCCCCCCCCGGGACAGGGGCCCCCTGTCCAGCGCCTACGAGCAGTACTTC. Protein sequence: CASSVPPRDRGPLSSAYEQYF.

This clonotype was seen repeatedly, ten times or more. This chain links TRBV6-1 with TRBJ2-1, with 12 bases aligning to TRBD2. J gave up 7 bases and V 7 bases, and 14 bases lay outside the gene matches. Per germline, CDR1 MNHNS and CDR2 SASEGT. This CDR3 has 17 amino acids. CDR3 protein: CASTTKRGTSGFNEQFF. CDR3 nucleotide sequence: TGTGCCAGCACAACCAAGCGCGGGACTAGCGGGTTTAATGAGCAGTTCTTC.

This clonotype was picked up many times. V gene TRBV6-6 combines with J gene TRBJ2-3; 11 bases fit TRBD2. This CDR3 has 17 amino acids. Germline CDR1 is MNHNY and CDR2 is SVGAGI (reference sequence). The ends lost 2 bases at V and 4 bases at J; junction bases unmatched: 8. DNA of the CDR3: TGTGCCAGCAGTTACCGCGCCGGGACTAGCGGCGCAGATACGCAGTATTTT. It is translated as CASSYRAGTSGADTQYF.

This clonotype has only a few counts. The chain is built from TRBV7-6 and TRBJ2-1; 7 positions agree with TRBD1. CDR3 size: 16 residues. The ends lost 3 bases at V and 8 bases at J; junction bases unmatched: 13. The germline CDR1 and CDR2 sequences are SGHVS and FNYEAQ. CDR3 nucleotides: TGTGCCAGCAGCTTCTCTATAGGGGGCGAGAACGATGAGCAGTTCTTC. It yields the protein CASSFSIGGENDEQFF.

The rearrangement joins TRBV6-6 to TRBJ2-5; 8 nucleotides agree with TRBD1. J lost 11 bases, V lost 0 bases, and 5 bases had no gene match. The CDR3 contains 13 residues. Germline loops: CDR1 MNHNY, CDR2 SVGAGI (reference sequence). CDR3 residues: CASSYSDRGEQYF. CDR3 in DNA: TGTGCCAGCAGTTACTCCGACAGGGGTGAGCAGTACTTC.

By share, this clonotype counts as medium-sized. V gene TRBV7-6 combines with J gene TRBJ2-1, with TRBD1 as a possible D gene (6 bases). The tail of the sequence fits TRBJ2-7 better, so the J call may be wrong. The germline CDR1 and CDR2 sequences are SGHVS and FNYEAQ. The CDR3 consists of 15 residues. CDR3 in DNA: TGTGCCAGCAGCTTAGGCAGGGGATTCTCCTACGAGCAGTACTTC. Protein: CASSLGRGFSYEQYF.

This clonotype was observed at least ten times. This chain connects TRBV11-1 to TRBJ2-5; D is possibly TRBD1 or TRBD2 (7 bases each). The end of the DNA aligns better with TRBJ2-7, so the J call may be wrong. This CDR3 comprises 15 residues. Germline CDR1 is SGHAT and CDR2 is FQDESV (reference sequence). The CDR3 DNA reads as TGTGCCAGCAGGGAAGCGGGGACAGCTACCTACGAGCAGTACTTC. The encoded protein is CASREAGTATYEQYF.

This chain joins TRBV7-6 and TRBJ2-3, with D perhaps being TRBD1 or TRBD2 (5 bases each). The length of the CDR3 is 16 residues. V was pared by 8 bases and J by 1 base, with 19 bases between. Germline CDR1 reads SGHVS; CDR2 reads FNYEAQ. In DNA, the CDR3 is TGTGCCAGCGGTAGGTCCGGGATCAGGGGCACAGATACGCAGTATTTT. Translated, it gives CASGRSGIRGTDTQYF.

V gene TRBV7-2 combines with J gene TRBJ2-5; D is perhaps TRBD1 (5 bases). Germline CDR1 and CDR2: SGHTA and FQGNSA. CDR3 length: 16 amino acids. Between the trimmed V and J ends, which lost 2 bases and 3 bases, there was a span of 16 bases. The CDR3 sequence: CASSLKVGSREETQYF. CDR3 sequence (DNA): TGTGCCAGCAGCTTAAAAGTAGGGTCCAGGGAAGAGACCCAGTACTTC.

This clonotype showed up just once. An end of the junction does not agree with germline; a read error may underlie this. V gene TRBV6-1 combines with J gene TRBJ2-3, with TRBD1 identical over 10 bases. This CDR3 is 15 amino acids long. The germline V gene encodes CDR1 MNHNS and CDR2 SASEGT. The CDR3 region has the DNA TGTGCCAGCACCCTCTCGTCGACAGGGGGCAAGACCCGGTTCTTT. It is translated as CASTLSSTGGKTRFF.